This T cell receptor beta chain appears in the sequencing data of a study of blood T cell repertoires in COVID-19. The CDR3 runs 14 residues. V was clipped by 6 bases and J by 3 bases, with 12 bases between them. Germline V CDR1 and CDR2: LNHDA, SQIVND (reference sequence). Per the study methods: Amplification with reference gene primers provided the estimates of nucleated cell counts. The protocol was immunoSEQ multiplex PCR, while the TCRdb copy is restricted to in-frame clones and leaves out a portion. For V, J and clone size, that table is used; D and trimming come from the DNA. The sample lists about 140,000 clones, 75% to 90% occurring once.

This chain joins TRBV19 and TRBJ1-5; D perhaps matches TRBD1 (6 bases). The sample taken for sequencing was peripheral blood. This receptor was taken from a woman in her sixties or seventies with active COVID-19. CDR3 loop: CASSRRDNNQPQHF. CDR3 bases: TGTGCCAGTAGCCGTCGGGACAACAATCAGCCCCAGCATTTT.